The clone carrying this T cell receptor beta chain appeared many times. Its target is not known. TCRdb used MiXCR to reprocess the reads, holding one entry per CDR3 protein. This table holds about 340,000 distinct CDR3 sequences, just under 30% found once. V was shortened by 0 bases and J by 6 bases, with 9 bases between the two germline ends. Germline CDR1 SGHAT, CDR2 FQNNGV. CDR3 length: 15 residues. The record originates from a study of T cell repertoires in cytomegalovirus infection. Study at large: Recently identified HLA-C-restricted CMV epitopes and well-studied HLA-B-restricted CMV epitopes were used by the study. It can be stated that public TCR beta signatures indicated CMV infection as well as a matching HLA type. Points from the study as a whole: Of the TCR beta families, the public ones yielded a cumulative frequency that identified carriers of CMV plus the relevant HLA.

The sample was cultured PBMCs, taken from culture after CMV antigen stimulation. This chain connects TRBV11-2 to TRBJ1-6; D is uncertain. This TCR derives from a human donor in good health (CMV status not recorded). Some clones in this sample may be carry-over from other donors' samples. In DNA, the CDR3 is TGTGCCAGCAGCTTAGAAGGTACAGCTAATTCACCCCTCCACTTT. This encodes CASSLEGTANSPLHF.